These 4 T cell receptor beta chains originate from one sample sequenced in a study of shared clonotypes between healthy human individuals. TCRdb's table, derived via immunoSEQ multiplex PCR, lists solely in-frame clones and lacks some. The table records around 720,000 clones, around 73% of them present only once. Sequencing was done on a sample of memory CD4+ T cells sorted from blood. The subset here: CD45RA-negative fraction. These receptors all stem from a woman younger than 45 in good health.

The chain has TRBV11-2 and TRBJ2-2; D is possibly TRBD1 (6 bases). V lost 2 bases and J 1 base, leaving 11 bases between the germline ends. Germline CDR1 and CDR2: SGHAT and FQNNGV. The CDR3 covers 16 residues. The chain's CDR3 is CASSLIPGQNTGELFF. As DNA, the CDR3 is TGTGCCAGCAGCTTAATTCCGGGACAGAACACCGGGGAGCTGTTTTTT. The full variable domain, its missing parts supplied by reference TRBV11-2 and TRBJ2-2, is EAGVAQSPRYKIIEKRQSVAFWCNPISGHATLYWYQQILGQGPKLLIQFQNNGVVDDSQLPKDRFSAERLKGVDSTLKIQPAKLEDSAVYLCASSLIPGQNTGELFFGEGSRLTVL.

This clone was picked up many times. This chain uses TRBV5-6 with TRBJ2-5; TRBD2 aligns across 7 bases. The junction had 10 bases not matched to a gene; V was cut back by 4 bases and J by 4 bases. Germline loops: CDR1 SGHDT, CDR2 YYEEEE. The CDR3 is made up of 15 amino acids. This CDR3 is CASSPRGGMGETQYF. CDR3 bases: TGTGCCAGCAGCCCGAGGGGAGGGATGGGAGAGACCCAGTACTTC.

In its sample, this clone was seen once. The genes are TRBV29-1 and TRBJ2-3; a weak D match, TRBD2 (6 bases). The CDR3 is made up of 12 amino acids. V lost 3 bases, J lost 4 bases, and 8 bases lay in between. Germline CDR1 and CDR2: SQVTM and ANQGSEA. DNA for the CDR3: TGCAGCGTTGATCCGGGGGCAGATACGCAGTATTTT. Its protein is CSVDPGADTQYF.

The J gene is TRBJ2-2, the V gene TRBV5-1; D is tentatively TRBD1 or TRBD2 (6 bases each). Germline V gene lookup returns CDR1 SGHRS and CDR2 YFSETQ. The CDR3 spans 13 residues. Trimming took off 4 bases at V and 5 bases at J, with 9 bases between the two ends. CDR3 sequence reads: CASSGGGTGELFF. In DNA form, the CDR3 reads TGCGCCAGCAGCGGAGGGGGGACCGGGGAGCTGTTTTTT.